Presented here are 20 T cell receptor beta chains from one specimen sequenced in a study of vaccination and CD4 T cells after COVID-19. Researchers used the Oncomine TCR Beta short-read assay to sequence DNA from cultured CD4+ T cells. TCRdb processed the PCR reads anew with MiXCR; each CDR3 protein has one entry. The sample holds 12,000 or so distinct CDR3 sequences, around 50% seen once. Treatment noted: approximately nine-day PBMC culture with coronavirus spike peptide pools or control peptides (ViraFEST assay). Antigens of these TCRs are unknown. Sequencing was done on a sample of CD4+ T cells from blood, cultured in vitro. These receptor sequences come from a human donor who had recovered from COVID-19.

This clonotype was observed a few times. CDR3 sequence: CSASRRGDTQYF. CDR3 bases: TGCAGTGCTTCCCGTCGGGGGGATACGCAGTATTTT. The rearrangement uses TRBV20-1 and TRBJ2-3; possible D gene TRBD2, 6 bases. CDR3 length: 12 amino acids. The V end was cut by 5 bases, the J end by 6 bases, with 12 bases between. Per the germline V gene, CDR1 is DFQATT and CDR2 is SNEGSKA (reference sequence).

The chain employs TRBV19 and TRBJ2-1, with TRBD1 identical over 10 bases. This CDR3 is 15 amino acids long. Germline CDR1 is LNHDA and CDR2 is SQIVND (reference sequence). V lost 5 bases and J lost 7; bases outside the gene matches: 8. CDR3 in DNA: TGTGCCAGTAGTCTCCGGGACAGGGGATCGAATGAGCAGTTCTTC. Its translation: CASSLRDRGSNEQFF.

By share of the sample, this clonotype is medium-sized. The rearrangement links TRBV6-1 to TRBJ1-2; weak D call: TRBD1 (5 bases). CDR3 length: 12 residues. Trimming shortened V by 4 bases and J by 8 bases, and 11 bases separated the two germline ends. Germline CDR1 MNHNS, CDR2 SASEGT. CDR3 loop: CASSGTKGGYTF. For the CDR3, the DNA is TGTGCCAGCAGTGGGACAAAAGGCGGCTACACCTTC.

This chain joins TRBV20-1 and TRBJ2-7; 10 nucleotides agree with TRBD1. Germline CDR1 and CDR2: DFQATT and SNEGSKA (reference sequence). The trim removed 7 bases at V and 6 bases at J, leaving 15 bases unmatched. The CDR3 is 15 amino acids. The CDR3 region has the DNA TGCAGTGTCCCCGGGGGGACAGGGGATGTCAGCGAGCAGTACTTC. Protein sequence: CSVPGGTGDVSEQYF.

CDR3: CASRKSGRLVGEQYF. The CDR3 DNA is TGTGCCAGCAGAAAGAGCGGGAGACTCGTCGGCGAGCAGTACTTC. V usage is TRBV6-2 or TRBV6-3 and J usage is TRBJ2-7, with 8 bases matching TRBD2. This CDR3 contains 15 residues. The V gene's germline CDR1 is MNHEY and CDR2 SVGEGT. V was clipped by 6 bases and J by 6 bases; unmatched bases: 13.

The chain has TRBV7-9 and TRBJ2-5, with 7 bases matching TRBD2. Trimming took 1 base from V and 7 from J; bases not matched to a gene: 9. From germline, CDR1 is SEHNR and CDR2 FQNEAQ (reference sequence). The CDR3 totals 15 residues. As DNA, the CDR3 is TGTGCCAGCAGCTTAGGGACTAGTGAAAGGGGGACCCAGTACTTC. Translating gives CASSLGTSERGTQYF.

This clonotype has more than one count but fewer than ten. One junction end disagrees with the germline gene, perhaps due to a read error. The J gene is TRBJ2-3, the V gene TRBV20-1; D unclear. The germline gives CDR1 DFQATT, CDR2 SNEGSKA (reference sequence). This CDR3 is 13 amino acids long. CDR3 sequence: CSAGETSTDTQYF. The CDR3, as DNA: TGCAGTGCTGGAGAAACTAGCACAGATACGCAGTATTTT.

The J gene is TRBJ2-1, the V gene TRBV11-2; 13 bases align to TRBD2. The germline V gene has CDR1 SGHAT and CDR2 FQNNGV. The CDR3 consists of 15 residues. J gave up 4 bases and V 5 bases, and 2 bases lay outside the gene matches. The CDR3 DNA follows: TGTGCCAGCAGCCGGGGACTAGCGGGGTACAATGAGCAGTTCTTC. As protein: CASSRGLAGYNEQFF. Supplemented by reference TRBV11-2 and TRBJ2-1, the full variable domain reads EAGVAQSPRYKIIEKRQSVAFWCNPISGHATLYWYQQILGQGPKLLIQFQNNGVVDDSQLPKDRFSAERLKGVDSTLKIQPAKLEDSAVYLCASSRGLAGYNEQFFGPGTRLTVL.

The chain combines TRBV7-3 with TRBJ1-2, with TRBD1 identical over 10 bases. Germline V gives CDR1 SGHTA, CDR2 FQGTGA. V lost 5 bases and J lost 6; bases outside the gene matches: 3. The CDR3 has 13 residues. In DNA form, the CDR3 reads TGTGCCAGCAGCATGACAGGGGGCGATGGCTACACCTTC. Translation gives CASSMTGGDGYTF.

This clonotype was detected once. The chain employs TRBV6-1 and TRBJ2-5, with D possibly being TRBD2 (5 bases). V was clipped by 9 bases and J by 0 bases, with 14 bases between them. Germline V gene sequence: CDR1 MNHNS, CDR2 SASEGT. CDR3 length: 14 residues. The CDR3 DNA is TGTGCCAGTCTAGGCCCCGGGAACCAAGAGACCCAGTACTTC. Its protein is CASLGPGNQETQYF.

J is TRBJ2-7 and V is TRBV4-1; 9 bases map to TRBD1. There are 17 residues in the CDR3. Germline V gene data show CDR1 as MGHRA and CDR2 as YSYEKL. Trimming cost V 5 bases and J 3 bases; bases outside gene matches: 14. CDR3 in DNA: TGCGCCAGCAGCGGAGTGTTTTCCGGGACAGGGAGCTACGAGCAGTACTTC. Translated, it gives CASSGVFSGTGSYEQYF.

The chain has TRBV20-1 and TRBJ1-5, with 9 positions matching TRBD1. Trimming removed 3 bases from V and 5 bases from J; junction bases left unmatched: 5. CDR3 length: 14 residues. Per germline, CDR1 DFQATT and CDR2 SNEGSKA (reference sequence). The CDR3 reads CSARHGTGYQPQHF. The CDR3 bases are TGCAGTGCTAGGCATGGGACAGGGTATCAGCCCCAGCATTTT.

This clonotype has just one count. The chain has TRBV12-3 or TRBV12-4 and TRBJ2-5, with D possibly being TRBD1 (6 bases). V dropped 3 bases and J dropped 2 bases, with 10 bases sitting between them. There are 14 residues in the CDR3. CDR3 protein: CASSFSGAQETQYF. The CDR3 bases are TGTGCCAGCAGTTTTTCAGGGGCTCAAGAGACCCAGTACTTC.

The chain uses TRBV7-2 and TRBJ1-2, with a tentative D call TRBD1 (6 bases). Germline V gene sequence: CDR1 SGHTA, CDR2 FQGNSA. V lost 3 bases, J lost 7 bases, and 18 bases lay in between. The CDR3 contains 15 residues. The CDR3 sequence: CASSFGQTMLSGYTF. As DNA, the CDR3 is TGTGCCAGCAGCTTTGGACAGACGATGCTAAGTGGCTACACCTTC.

V usage is TRBV20-1 and J usage is TRBJ2-3; 8 positions agree with TRBD2. Germline-derived CDR1 and CDR2 are DFQATT and SNEGSKA (reference sequence). Unmatched junction bases numbered 5, after V lost 5 bases and J lost 1 base. The CDR3 sequence is 14 residues long. In DNA form, the CDR3 reads TGCAGTGCTGATAGCGGGAAAGGCACAGATACGCAGTATTTT. Translated: CSADSGKGTDTQYF.

V gene TRBV20-1 combines with J gene TRBJ2-3; possibly TRBD2 for D (6 bases). Germline V gives CDR1 DFQATT, CDR2 SNEGSKA (reference sequence). V dropped 8 bases and J dropped 2 bases, with 20 bases sitting between them. There are 15 residues in the CDR3. As DNA, the CDR3 is TGCAGTACTTACCCTTCGGGACTTAACACAGATACGCAGTATTTT. Translating it yields CSTYPSGLNTDTQYF.

The gene calls are TRBV30 and TRBJ1-5; TRBD1 aligns across 9 bases. This CDR3 spans 15 amino acids. Trimming took 2 bases from V and 7 from J; bases not matched to a gene: 9. In germline, CDR1 is GTSNPN, CDR2 SVGIG (reference sequence). CDR3: CAWSSGQGNDQPQHF. The CDR3 nucleotides read TGTGCCTGGAGTTCGGGACAGGGTAATGACCAGCCCCAGCATTTT.

This clonotype was found a few times. The gene calls are TRBV28 and TRBJ2-7; 9 bases agree with TRBD2. CDR1 is MDHEN and CDR2 is SYDVKM in the germline V gene. V was clipped by 2 bases and J by 4 bases; unmatched bases: 6. This CDR3 is 15 amino acids long. The CDR3 DNA is TGTGCCAGCAGTTTAATGCGACTAGCGGATTACGAGCAGTACTTC. Protein product: CASSLMRLADYEQYF. The variable domain in full, completed from reference TRBV28 and TRBJ2-7, reads DVKVTQSSRYLVKRTGEKVFLECVQDMDHENMFWYRQDPGLGLRLIYFSYDVKMKEKGDIPEGYSVSREKKERFSLILESASTNQTSMYLCASSLMRLADYEQYFGPGTRLTVT.

This chain connects TRBV6-5 to TRBJ1-5, with D perhaps TRBD1 (5 bases). V gave up 0 bases and J gave up 4 bases, with 7 bases separating them. Per the germline V gene, CDR1 is MNHEY and CDR2 is SVGAGI. CDR3 length: 14 residues. CDR3 region: CASSYSTGNQPQHF. DNA of the CDR3: TGTGCCAGCAGTTACTCAACAGGAAATCAGCCCCAGCATTTT.

This chain connects TRBV6-4 to TRBJ1-5; no definite D call. The V and J ends lost 8 bases and 7 bases respectively, with 9 bases between them. This CDR3 has 11 residues. Germline CDR1 reads MRHNA; CDR2 reads SNTAGT. The CDR3 region is CASPSGQPQHF. The CDR3 DNA reads TGTGCCAGCCCCTCCGGGCAGCCCCAGCATTTT.